Presented here are 22 T cell receptor beta chains from one specimen sequenced in a study of T cells after yellow fever vaccination. TCRdb passed the 5' RACE reads through MiXCR, listing each CDR3 protein once. The sample yields 300,000 or so distinct CDR3 sequences, approximately 4.2% seen once. Material: PBMCs, obtained 5 days after the yellow fever booster vaccination. The receptors originated from a man younger than 35 who received the YFV17D yellow fever vaccine.

The chain has TRBV5-1 and TRBJ2-5; D gene unclear. This CDR3 is built from 12 residues. The germline V gene has CDR1 SGHRS and CDR2 YFSETQ. V lost 4 bases and J lost 0, with 4 bases in between. The CDR3 loop reads CASSKDQETQYF. CDR3 coding DNA: TGCGCCAGCAGCAAAGACCAAGAGACCCAGTACTTC. The full variable domain, in which reference TRBV5-1 and TRBJ2-5 provide the parts outside the CDR3, is KAGVTQTPRYLIKTRGQQVTLSCSPISGHRSVSWYQQTPGQGLQFLFEYFSETQRNKGNFPGRFSGRQFSNSRSEMNVSTLELGDSALYLCASSKDQETQYFGPGTRLLVL.

This clonotype was picked up many times. The chain combines TRBV7-3 with TRBJ2-1, with a weak D call TRBD2 (7 bases). Germline V gene data show CDR1 as SGHTA and CDR2 as FQGTGA. The V end lost 1 base, the J end lost 8 bases, and 12 bases lay between the germline ends. There are 14 residues in the CDR3. In nucleotides, the CDR3 is TGTGCCAGCAGCTTAAGTCTGGGGGGGCATGAGCAGTTCTTC. Protein product: CASSLSLGGHEQFF. Based on the CDR3 plus reference TRBV7-3 and TRBJ2-1, the full variable domain is GAGVSQTPSNKVTEKGKYVELRCDPISGHTALYWYRQSLGQGPEFLIYFQGTGAADDSGLPNDRFFAVRPEGSVSTLKIQRTERGDSAVYLCASSLSLGGHEQFFGPGTRLTVL.

This clonotype was seen at least ten times. The genes are TRBV6-5 and TRBJ2-3, with 7 bases lining up with TRBD2. CDR3 length: 17 residues. Unmatched junction bases numbered 13, after V lost 6 bases and J lost 1 base. The germline V gene has CDR1 MNHEY and CDR2 SVGAGI. Written as DNA, the CDR3 is TGTGCCAGCAGCCAGGGACTACCGCTCGGGGGCACAGATACGCAGTATTTT. It codes for CASSQGLPLGGTDTQYF.

This clonotype was recorded at least ten times. The chain recombines TRBV29-1 with TRBJ2-3, with D possibly being TRBD1 (7 bases). The V gene's germline CDR1 is SQVTM and CDR2 ANQGSEA. Trimming shortened V by 7 bases and J by 4 bases, and 15 bases separated the two germline ends. The CDR3 spans 13 residues. CDR3 DNA sequence: TGCAGCGCAGGGGGGCCCGGGGCAGATACGCAGTATTTT. Translated: CSAGGPGADTQYF.

The chain employs TRBV20-1 and TRBJ1-4; the D gene is possibly TRBD1 (6 bases). V was trimmed by 6 bases and J by 0 bases, leaving 11 bases between them. In germline, CDR1 is DFQATT, CDR2 SNEGSKA (reference sequence). The CDR3 is 14 amino acids. The DNA of the CDR3 is TGCAGTGCCACCTGGACAGCAACTAATGAAAAACTGTTTTTT. This translates into CSATWTATNEKLFF.

The genes are TRBV20-1 and TRBJ2-1; 11 bases fit TRBD2. Germline trimming cut 3 bases from V and 0 bases from J; bases unmatched to any gene: 10. Germline loops: CDR1 DFQATT, CDR2 SNEGSKA (reference sequence). This CDR3 region has 18 residues. The CDR3 sequence is CSASRTSGPWSSYNEQFF. Here the CDR3 DNA reads TGCAGTGCTAGTCGGACTAGCGGGCCATGGAGCTCCTACAATGAGCAGTTCTTC.

At least ten counts were recorded for this clonotype. This rearrangement joins TRBV5-4 to TRBJ2-7, with D possibly matching TRBD1 (5 bases). Trimming cost V 4 bases and J 4 bases, with 18 bases left between them. From germline, CDR1 is SGHNT and CDR2 YYREEE (reference sequence). CDR3 size: 15 residues. In DNA form, the CDR3 reads TGTGCCAGCAGCCCCAGCCCAAGCGACAGTTACGAGCAGTACTTC. Translation gives CASSPSPSDSYEQYF.

V usage is TRBV10-2 and J usage is TRBJ2-1; 8 nucleotides agree with TRBD2. The ends lost 9 bases at V and 10 bases at J; junction bases unmatched: 17. This CDR3 has 15 residues. CDR1 is WSHSY and CDR2 is SAAADI in the germline V gene. CDR3 in DNA: TGCGCCAGTCGAGTTTTTAGCGGGGCCCGCCCAGAGCAGTTCTTC. This codes for CASRVFSGARPEQFF.

V usage is TRBV4-1 and J usage is TRBJ1-5, with a weak D call TRBD1 (5 bases). Germline lookup yields CDR1 MGHRA and CDR2 YSYEKL. The germline V and J ends were trimmed by 0 bases and 2 bases, with 11 bases remaining between them. The CDR3 covers 16 residues. In DNA, the CDR3 is TGCGCCAGCAGCCAAGATAGACCGACAGGCAATCAGCCCCAGCATTTT. Translation: CASSQDRPTGNQPQHF.

The sample holds a few counts of this clonotype. V is TRBV27 and J is TRBJ2-7, with D hard to call. The length of the CDR3 is 13 residues. V lost 5 bases and J 3 bases, leaving 11 bases between the germline ends. The germline CDR1 and CDR2 sequences are MNHEY and SMNVEV (reference sequence). The CDR3 nucleotides read TGTGCCAGCAGTGATCGTTCAGTCTACGAGCAGTACTTC. This encodes CASSDRSVYEQYF.

Ten or more counts support this clonotype. The chain employs TRBV7-2 and TRBJ1-1; a possible D gene is TRBD1 (5 bases). Looked up from germline, CDR1 is SGHTA and CDR2 is FQGNSA. The CDR3 has 15 residues. Trimming stripped 5 bases from V and 1 base from J, with 14 bases between. CDR3 in amino acids: CASSLTGTANTEAFF. As DNA, the CDR3 is TGTGCCAGCAGCCTTACCGGGACTGCGAACACTGAAGCTTTCTTT. The full variable domain, rest sourced from reference TRBV7-2 and TRBJ1-1, is GAGVSQSPSNKVTEKGKDVELRCDPISGHTALYWYRQSLGQGLEFLIYFQGNSAPDKSGLPSDRFSAERTGGSVSTLTIQRTQQEDSAVYLCASSLTGTANTEAFFGQGTRLTVV.

This clonotype showed up many times. This chain joins TRBV4-3 and TRBJ1-3; TRBD1 is a possible D gene (5 bases). This CDR3 comprises 15 residues. The V gene lost 0 bases and the J gene lost 3 bases, with 9 bases spanning the gap. Germline V gives CDR1 LGHNA, CDR2 YSLEER. The CDR3 is CASSQDGADGNTIYF. CDR3 bases: TGCGCCAGCAGCCAAGATGGGGCGGATGGAAACACCATATATTTT.

J is TRBJ2-1 and V is TRBV2; 7 nucleotides match TRBD1. Germline V lookup: CDR1 SNHLY, CDR2 FYNNEI. The CDR3 runs to 15 residues. The junction had 8 bases not matched to a gene; V was cut back by 6 bases and J by 3 bases. The CDR3 DNA is TGTGCCAGCAGCCCCGGGACAGCCTTCTACAATGAGCAGTTCTTC. It translates to CASSPGTAFYNEQFF.

This clonotype was observed at least ten times. J is TRBJ2-5 and V is TRBV4-3; no definite D call. This CDR3 has 13 residues. CDR1 is LGHNA, CDR2 YSLEER, per germline. The germline V and J ends were trimmed by 1 base and 5 bases, with 8 bases remaining between them. CDR3 sequence: CASSQGRYETQYF. The CDR3 DNA follows: TGCGCCAGCAGCCAAGGTCGTTATGAGACCCAGTACTTC.

The rearrangement links TRBV4-3 to TRBJ2-3; D tentatively reads TRBD1 or TRBD2 (6 bases each). Germline-derived CDR1 and CDR2 are LGHNA and YSLEER. V lost 0 bases and J 5 bases, leaving 12 bases between the germline ends. The length of the CDR3 is 15 residues. CDR3 DNA sequence: TGCGCCAGCAGCCAAGATCGAGGGGGGTTAGATACGCAGTATTTT. Its protein product is CASSQDRGGLDTQYF.

This clonotype was counted at least ten times. J is TRBJ2-1 and V is TRBV11-2; 10 positions agree with TRBD2. Trimming took 0 bases from V and 6 from J; bases not matched to a gene: 8. The germline V gene has CDR1 SGHAT and CDR2 FQNNGV. The CDR3 is made up of 17 amino acids. The CDR3: CASSLDPLAGELNEQFF. The CDR3 DNA is TGTGCCAGCAGCTTAGACCCTCTAGCGGGGGAGCTCAATGAGCAGTTCTTC. The complete variable domain, with remaining parts taken from reference TRBV11-2 and TRBJ2-1, reads EAGVAQSPRYKIIEKRQSVAFWCNPISGHATLYWYQQILGQGPKLLIQFQNNGVVDDSQLPKDRFSAERLKGVDSTLKIQPAKLEDSAVYLCASSLDPLAGELNEQFFGPGTRLTVL.

This clonotype was recorded many times. As DNA, the CDR3 is TGCGCCAGCAGTCCCATACCGGGAGCCTCTGGGGCCAACGTCCTGACTTTC. Translated: CASSPIPGASGANVLTF. The rearrangement uses TRBV5-1 and TRBJ2-6, with TRBD2 as a possible D gene (6 bases). The V end was cut by 5 bases, the J end by 0 bases, with 15 bases between. This CDR3 contains 17 residues. Germline V gene data show CDR1 as SGHRS and CDR2 as YFSETQ.

The V gene is TRBV12-3 or TRBV12-4, the J gene TRBJ2-1, with D unresolved. V was trimmed by 3 bases and J by 6 bases, leaving 15 bases between them. The CDR3 runs to 15 residues. CDR3 amino acids: CASSLKGQKGNEQFF. CDR3 DNA: TGTGCCAGCAGTTTGAAGGGCCAAAAAGGCAATGAGCAGTTCTTC.

The chain uses TRBV12-3 or TRBV12-4 and TRBJ1-2; D not certain. The length of the CDR3 is 12 residues. The V and J ends lost 2 bases and 8 bases respectively, with 9 bases between them. The CDR3: CASSLRGRGYTF. CDR3 bases: TGTGCCAGCAGTTTACGGGGTCGCGGCTACACCTTC.

This clonotype was seen only a few times. V and J are TRBV6-5 and TRBJ2-1; D possibly corresponds to TRBD2 (6 bases). Trimming removed 4 bases at V and 6 bases at J, with 13 bases between. Germline lookup yields CDR1 MNHEY and CDR2 SVGAGI. This CDR3 contains 14 residues. The CDR3 is CASSSPLAGNEQFF. The CDR3 DNA follows: TGTGCCAGCAGTTCCCCACTAGCTGGCAATGAGCAGTTCTTC.

DNA for the CDR3: TGTGCCAGCAGGGAACAGATTGCCGAGACCCAGTACTTC. Its protein product is CASREQIAETQYF. The rearrangement links TRBV5-4 to TRBJ2-5; D not certain. V gave up 5 bases and J gave up 5 bases, with 13 bases separating them. In germline, CDR1 is SGHNT, CDR2 YYREEE (reference sequence). This CDR3 region has 13 residues.

This clonotype appeared many times. V is TRBV5-1 and J is TRBJ1-1; D perhaps matches TRBD1 (6 bases). The CDR3 has 14 amino acids. V gave up 2 bases and J gave up 2 bases, with 10 bases separating them. Germline-derived CDR1 and CDR2 are SGHRS and YFSETQ. CDR3 sequence: CASSFAGGNTEAFF. Here the CDR3 DNA reads TGCGCCAGCAGCTTCGCGGGGGGCAACACTGAAGCTTTCTTT.